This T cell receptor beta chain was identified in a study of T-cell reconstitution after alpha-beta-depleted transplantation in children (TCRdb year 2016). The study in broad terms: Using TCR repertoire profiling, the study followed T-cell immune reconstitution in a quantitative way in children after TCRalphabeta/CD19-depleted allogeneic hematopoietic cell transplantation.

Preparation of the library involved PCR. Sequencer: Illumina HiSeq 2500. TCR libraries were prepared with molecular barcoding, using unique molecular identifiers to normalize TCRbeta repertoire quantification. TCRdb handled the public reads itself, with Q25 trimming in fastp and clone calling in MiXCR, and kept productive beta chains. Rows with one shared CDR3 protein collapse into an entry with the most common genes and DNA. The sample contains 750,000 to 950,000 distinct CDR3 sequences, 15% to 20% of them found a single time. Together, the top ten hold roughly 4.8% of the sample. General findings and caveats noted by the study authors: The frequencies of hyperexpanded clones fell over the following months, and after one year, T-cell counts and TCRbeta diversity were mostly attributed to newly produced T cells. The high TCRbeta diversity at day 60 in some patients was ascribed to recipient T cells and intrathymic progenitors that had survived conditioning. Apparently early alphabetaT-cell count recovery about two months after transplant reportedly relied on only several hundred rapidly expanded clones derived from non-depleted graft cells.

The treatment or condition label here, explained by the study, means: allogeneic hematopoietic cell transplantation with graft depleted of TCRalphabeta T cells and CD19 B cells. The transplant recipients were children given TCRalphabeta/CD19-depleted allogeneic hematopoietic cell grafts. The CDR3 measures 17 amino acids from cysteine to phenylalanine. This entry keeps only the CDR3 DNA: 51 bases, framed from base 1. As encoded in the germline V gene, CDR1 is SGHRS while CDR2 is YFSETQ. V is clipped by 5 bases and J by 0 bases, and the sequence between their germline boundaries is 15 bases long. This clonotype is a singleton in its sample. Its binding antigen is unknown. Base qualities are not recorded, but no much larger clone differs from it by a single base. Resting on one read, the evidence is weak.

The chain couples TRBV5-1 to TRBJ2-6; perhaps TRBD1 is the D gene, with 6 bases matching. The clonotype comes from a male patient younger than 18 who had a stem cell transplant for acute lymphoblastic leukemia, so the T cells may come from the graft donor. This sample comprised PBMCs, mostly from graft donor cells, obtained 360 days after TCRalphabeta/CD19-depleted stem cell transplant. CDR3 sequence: CASRRVQGASGANVLTF. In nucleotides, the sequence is TGCGCCAGCAGACGTGTACAGGGCGCCTCTGGGGCCAACGTCCTGACTTTC.